This is a list of T cell receptor beta chains from one sample in a study of chemoradiotherapy in HPV16-positive cancers. Data came from immunoSEQ multiplex PCR; TCRdb stores just in-frame clones and leaves some out. Here the sample spans about 5,400 clones, around 89% being singletons. This sample comprised blood, obtained from a patient who underwent chemoradiotherapy. The source of these receptors is a human donor with HPV-associated anogenital cancer. Both conserved end residues are part of each CDR3. D genes are given only for firm matches. Expanded clones are given a class, and other clones once, few, many or no size at all.

TGTGCCAGTAGCGTCAGCTCTGGAAACACCATATATTTT | CASSVSSGNTIYF | NA | TRBJ1-3 | NA | TRBV19
TGTGCCAGCAGCTTGGACCCCCCGGGACAGGGGGGGAACGAGCAGTACTTC | CASSLDPPGQGGNEQYF | TRBD1 | TRBJ2-7 | NA | TRBV5-4
TGCGCCAGCAGCTTGGATGGATGGGCGAACACCGGGGAGCTGTTTTTT | CASSLDGWANTGELFF | NA | TRBJ2-2 | NA | TRBV5-1
TGTGCCAGCAGCTTTCCAACCGGGACAGGGCAATACGAGCAGTACTTC | CASSFPTGTGQYEQYF | TRBD1 | TRBJ2-7 | NA | TRBV7-8
TGTGCCTCCTCCCCGACCCAGTACTTC | CASSPTQYF | NA | TRBJ2-5 | NA | TRBV10-3
TGTGCCAGCACCTCGGGCCTGCTCTATGGCTACACCTTC | CASTSGLLYGYTF | NA | TRBJ1-2 | few | TRBV2
TGTGCCAGCAGTGGACTAGCGGGGGGGCCAGATACGCAGTATTTT | CASSGLAGGPDTQYF | TRBD2 | TRBJ2-3 | NA | TRBV6-1
TGTGCCACTTCGGAGACCTTTCAAGAGACCCAGTACTTC | CATSETFQETQYF | NA | TRBJ2-5 | NA | TRBV19
TGCGCCAGCAGTCAATCAATAACAGCCCTCTATAATTCACCCCTCCACTTT | CASSQSITALYNSPLHF | NA | TRBJ1-6 | NA | TRBV23-1
TGTGCCAGCCGATCTGCGGGACATCCTAATGAAAAACTGTTTTTT | CASRSAGHPNEKLFF | NA | TRBJ1-4 | NA | TRBV27
TGCGCCAGTCGGGACAGTACTAGCACAGATACGCAGTATTTT | CASRDSTSTDTQYF | TRBD1 | TRBJ2-3 | once | TRBV10-2
TGCGCCAGCAGCCAAGTCGCAGCCGGGCCGTACTATGGCTACACCTTC | CASSQVAAGPYYGYTF | NA | TRBJ1-2 | NA | TRBV4-3
TGTGCCAGCAGCTTAGCCCCCGGGACTCAAGACGTTACGTACTTC | CASSLAPGTQDVTYF | NA | TRBJ2-7 | NA | TRBV7-2
TGTGCCAGCAGCTTGAGCGGGGGGACTAAGCTCACGCAGTATTTT | CASSLSGGTKLTQYF | TRBD2 | TRBJ2-3 | NA | TRBV5-4
TGTGCCAGCAGTTACTCAGCGGGCTGGACAGATACGCAGTATTTT | CASSYSAGWTDTQYF | NA | TRBJ2-3 | NA | TRBV6-5
TGCGCCAGCAGCCCTTCATCGGGGGGGCTCTACGAGCAGTACTTC | CASSPSSGGLYEQYF | TRBD2 | TRBJ2-7 | NA | TRBV4-3
TGTGCCACCAGCAGGGGGACTAGCGCATCGACCCAGTACTTC | CATSRGTSASTQYF | TRBD2 | TRBJ2-5 | NA | TRBV15
TGCGCCAGCAGCCAAGAAGGCGGAACAACTAATGAAAAACTGTTTTTT | CASSQEGGTTNEKLFF | NA | TRBJ1-4 | once | TRBV4-1
TGCAGCGTTCTAAGAAGCGGGAGGGGGGCTGAAGCTTTCTTT | CSVLRSGRGAEAFF | NA | TRBJ1-1 | few | TRBV29-1
TGTGCCAGCAGCTTGGAGGGACAGTCTTATGGCTACACCTTC | CASSLEGQSYGYTF | TRBD1 | TRBJ1-2 | NA | TRBV5-4
TGTGCCAGCTCACCCGGGACGGACTCCTACGAGCAGTACTTC | CASSPGTDSYEQYF | NA | TRBJ2-7 | few | TRBV18
TGTGCCAGCAGCCTCGGGGTTAACTCTGGAAACACCATATATTTT | CASSLGVNSGNTIYF | NA | TRBJ1-3 | NA | TRBV5-4
TGCGCCAGCAGCCCGGAGCGGTCGGAGCGCACAAAGCAGTTCTTC | CASSPERSERTKQFF | NA | TRBJ2-1 | NA | TRBV5-1
TGTGCCTGGAGTAGGGCAGGGGGCGGTCAGCCCCAGCATTTT | CAWSRAGGGQPQHF | TRBD1 | TRBJ1-5 | NA | TRBV30
TGTGCCTGGGTAGCGGATAAAGAGACCCAGTACTTC | CAWVADKETQYF | NA | TRBJ2-5 | NA | TRBV30
TGCGCCAGCAGTGAGCCGATTCTTAGCGGGGGCCTTGAGCAGTTCTTC | CASSEPILSGGLEQFF | TRBD2 | TRBJ2-1 | NA | TRBV10-2
TGCAGTGCTAGTGACTCCTACGAGCAGTACTTC | CSASDSYEQYF | NA | TRBJ2-7 | NA | TRBV20-1
TGTGCCAGCAGCTGGGGGGGGGACCCAAACTATGGCTACACCTTC | CASSWGGDPNYGYTF | NA | TRBJ1-2 | NA | TRBV5-5
TGTGCCTGGAGCGCTGACAGTCTCGGCTATGGCTACACCTTC | CAWSADSLGYGYTF | NA | TRBJ1-2 | NA | TRBV30
TGTGCCAGCAGCCCCGGGACAGGGGTTGGGGATACGCAGTATTTT | CASSPGTGVGDTQYF | TRBD1 | TRBJ2-3 | NA | TRBV7-9
TGTGCCAGCAGTGACAGGATTAACTATGGCTACACCTTC | CASSDRINYGYTF | NA | TRBJ1-2 | NA | TRBV6-1
TGTGCCAGTAGTATATCAGCGGGACAAGAGACCCAGTACTTC | CASSISAGQETQYF | TRBD2 | TRBJ2-5 | NA | TRBV19
TGTGCCAGCAGCCCTTCTAGCGGGGGATACAATGAGCAGTTCTTC | CASSPSSGGYNEQFF | TRBD2 | TRBJ2-1 | NA | TRBV6-5
TGTGCCAGCAGCTTGCATCCTAGCGGGGACACCGGGGAGCTGTTTTTT | CASSLHPSGDTGELFF | TRBD2 | TRBJ2-2 | NA | TRBV5-4
TGTGCCAGCAGCCCCGGGACAGGGGCCTCCCCAGATACGCAGTATTTT | CASSPGTGASPDTQYF | TRBD1 | TRBJ2-3 | NA | TRBV7-9
TGTGCCATCAGTGACCGGACTAGCGGGGGGTACACCGGGGAGCTGTTTTTT | CAISDRTSGGYTGELFF | TRBD2 | TRBJ2-2 | NA | TRBV10-3
TGTGCCTGGAGCTACGGTAGGAACACTGAAGCTTTCTTT | CAWSYGRNTEAFF | NA | TRBJ1-1 | NA | TRBV30
TGCGCCAGCAGCCACGTAACCGGGACAGGTAACTCCTATGGCTACACCTTC | CASSHVTGTGNSYGYTF | TRBD1 | TRBJ1-2 | NA | TRBV4-3